The 14 T cell receptor beta chains presented below share a single source sample, sequenced in a study of cytomegalovirus exposure and HLA in healthy donors. PCR was performed using 60 Vbeta and 13 Jbeta primers. The protocol was immunoSEQ multiplex PCR, while the TCRdb copy is restricted to in-frame clones and leaves out a portion. Seen here are about 190,000 clones, about four fifths observed once, and the top ten hold approximately 4.6%. Sequenced sample: PBMCs. Receptors originate from a young man in good health and CMV-seropositive.

This clone was counted once. The chain combines TRBV30 with TRBJ2-2, with D possibly matching TRBD2 (6 bases). Trimming pared 0 bases from V and 8 bases from J, leaving 13 bases between. Germline assignment: CDR1 GTSNPN and CDR2 SVGIG (reference sequence). The CDR3 contains 14 residues. CDR3 bases: TGTGCCTGGAGTGTACAACTAGCTGGTGGGGAGCTGTTTTTT. Protein: CAWSVQLAGGELFF.

The table lists this clone with a few counts. The V and J genes are TRBV5-8 and TRBJ1-6; tentative D call: TRBD1 (5 bases). The CDR3 length is 14 residues. The germline gives CDR1 SGHTS, CDR2 YDEGEE. Trimming pared 3 bases from V and 7 bases from J, leaving 11 bases between. The CDR3 sequence: CASSSRRANSPLHF. The CDR3 bases are TGTGCCAGCAGCTCCCGCAGGGCCAATTCACCCCTCCACTTT.

The chain joins TRBV6-6 to TRBJ1-1; a weak D match, TRBD1 (5 bases). Per the germline V gene, CDR1 is MNHNY and CDR2 is SVGAGI (reference sequence). The CDR3 covers 16 residues. V gave up 0 bases and J gave up 4 bases, with 15 bases separating them. CDR3 in DNA: TGTGCCAGCAGTTACTCTCAGGCAGGGTGGGGCACTGAAGCTTTCTTT. Its protein is CASSYSQAGWGTEAFF.

This clone has a handful of counts. The chain is built from TRBV18 and TRBJ1-3; D unresolved. V lost 0 bases to trimming and J lost 0 bases, with 9 bases between them. The CDR3 totals 16 residues. CDR1 is KGHSH, CDR2 LQKENI, per germline. The chain's CDR3 is CASSPPSRGSGNTIYF. As DNA, the CDR3 is TGTGCCAGCTCACCACCGAGCCGGGGCTCTGGAAACACCATATATTTT.

The chain joins TRBV9 to TRBJ2-6; D unresolved. Trimming left V 2 bases short and J 1 base short, with 13 bases between. The germline V gene encodes CDR1 SGDLS and CDR2 YYNGEE. This CDR3 is 17 amino acids long. In nucleotides, the CDR3 is TGTGCCAGCAGCGTTTCCCCAAGCAGGTCTGGGGCCAACGTCCTGACTTTC. This codes for CASSVSPSRSGANVLTF.

This chain connects TRBV7-2 to TRBJ2-5; a weak D match, TRBD1 (6 bases). This CDR3 is built from 15 residues. Germline CDR1 and CDR2: SGHTA and FQGNSA. Trimming removed 2 bases from V and 2 bases from J, with 12 bases in between. In DNA, the CDR3 is TGTGCCAGCAGCTTAAACCCGGGACAACAAGAGACCCAGTACTTC. It is translated as CASSLNPGQQETQYF.

This chain links TRBV28 with TRBJ2-7; 8 bases map to TRBD2. The CDR3 spans 14 residues. J was trimmed by 5 bases and V by 6 bases; bases with no gene match: 9. The germline V gene has CDR1 MDHEN and CDR2 SYDVKM. The CDR3: CASRGLGERNEQYF. CDR3 bases: TGTGCCAGCAGGGGACTAGGCGAGCGCAACGAGCAGTACTTC. Full variable domain (outside the CDR3, taken from reference TRBV28 and TRBJ2-7): DVKVTQSSRYLVKRTGEKVFLECVQDMDHENMFWYRQDPGLGLRLIYFSYDVKMKEKGDIPEGYSVSREKKERFSLILESASTNQTSMYLCASRGLGERNEQYFGPGTRLTVT.

This clone was counted between two and nine times. The gene calls are TRBV28 and TRBJ1-2; tentative D call: TRBD1 (6 bases). Germline values: CDR1 MDHEN, CDR2 SYDVKM. Trimming removed 3 bases at V and 8 bases at J, with 16 bases between. This CDR3 is 14 amino acids long. This CDR3 reads CASSFQQGGEGYTF. The CDR3 nucleotides are TGTGCCAGCAGTTTTCAACAGGGCGGAGAGGGCTACACCTTC.

The sample holds a few counts of this clone. The J gene is TRBJ1-5, the V gene TRBV4-3; D is perhaps TRBD1 (5 bases). V was clipped by 0 bases and J by 0 bases, with 9 bases between them. CDR3 length: 16 amino acids. Germline V CDR1 and CDR2: LGHNA, YSLEER. The CDR3 spells CASSQDRGDSNQPQHF. Written as DNA, the CDR3 is TGCGCCAGCAGCCAAGATCGGGGGGATAGCAATCAGCCCCAGCATTTT.

V is TRBV7-9 and J is TRBJ1-2; D gene unclear. There are 14 residues in the CDR3. Germline CDR1 and CDR2: SEHNR and FQNEAQ (reference sequence). V was pared by 3 bases and J by 0 bases, with 8 bases between. CDR3 in amino acids: CASSFSGPNYGYTF. CDR3 sequence (DNA): TGTGCCAGCAGCTTCTCTGGGCCTAACTATGGCTACACCTTC.

The rearrangement links TRBV2 to TRBJ2-1; no clear D. V gave up 7 bases and J gave up 4 bases, with 8 bases separating them. Germline CDR1 is SNHLY and CDR2 is FYNNEI. The CDR3 totals 12 residues. The CDR3 DNA sequence: TGTGCCAGCAATTTGGAGTACAATGAGCAGTTCTTC. It translates to CASNLEYNEQFF. The full variable domain, with the rest looked up from reference TRBV2 and TRBJ2-1, is EPEVTQTPSHQVTQMGQEVILRCVPISNHLYFYWYRQILGQKVEFLVSFYNNEISEKSEIFDDQFSVERPDGSNFTLKIRSTKLEDSAMYFCASNLEYNEQFFGPGTRLTVL.

This clone appeared a few times. V is TRBV28 and J is TRBJ2-1; 9 nucleotides align to TRBD2. Germline V lookup: CDR1 MDHEN, CDR2 SYDVKM. The length of the CDR3 is 18 residues. The trim removed 5 bases at V and 4 bases at J, leaving 15 bases unmatched. CDR3 in DNA: TGTGCCAGCAGTCCCCTTGGAGGCGGGAGGGCCCCGTACAATGAGCAGTTCTTC. Protein sequence: CASSPLGGGRAPYNEQFF.

The V and J genes are TRBV30 and TRBJ1-3, with D possibly matching TRBD1 (6 bases). V was clipped by 4 bases and J by 8 bases, with 21 bases between them. CDR1 and CDR2 (germline): GTSNPN, SVGIG (reference sequence). This CDR3 is 15 amino acids long. CDR3 bases: TGTGCCTGGACTCAAGGGGGGGGCTGGTCGGACACCATATATTTT. It codes for CAWTQGGGWSDTIYF.

The CDR3 loop reads CAISAGRLTGGRLGETQYF. CDR3 DNA sequence: TGTGCCATCAGTGCCGGGCGGCTGACAGGAGGACGTCTTGGAGAGACCCAGTACTTC. The chain recombines TRBV10-3 with TRBJ2-5; weak D call: TRBD1 (6 bases). The CDR3 loop spans 19 amino acids. The ends were cut back, 4 bases at V and 4 bases at J, with 28 bases in the middle. Per the germline V gene, CDR1 is ENHRY and CDR2 is SYGVKD.